This record concerns one T cell receptor beta chain sequence. The antigen remains undetermined. This CDR3 is 14 amino acids long. V gave up 3 bases and J gave up 5 bases; unmatched junction bases: 7. Germline values: CDR1 SGHDT, CDR2 YYEEEE. The data were taken from a study of cytomegalovirus exposure and HLA in healthy donors. Study results and caveats: Serostatus for CMV was the only available immune exposure information. TCR beta sequences reportedly predicted most subjects' HLA-A and HLA-B alleles accurately. TCR beta chains numbering roughly 150 were designated cytomegalovirus-associated.

Amplification used 60 Vbeta primers and 13 Jbeta primers. TCRdb's table, derived via immunoSEQ multiplex PCR, lists solely in-frame clones and lacks some. The table records about 160,000 clones, 65% to 85% of them present only once. Material for sequencing was PBMCs. The rearrangement uses TRBV5-6 and TRBJ2-7, with TRBD1 matching over 8 bases. The TCR comes from a boy between 2 and 10 years old in good health and CMV-seronegative. The CDR3 spells CASSYGQGPHEQYV. The DNA of the CDR3 is TGTGCCAGCAGCTACGGACAGGGACCCCACGAGCAGTACGTC.